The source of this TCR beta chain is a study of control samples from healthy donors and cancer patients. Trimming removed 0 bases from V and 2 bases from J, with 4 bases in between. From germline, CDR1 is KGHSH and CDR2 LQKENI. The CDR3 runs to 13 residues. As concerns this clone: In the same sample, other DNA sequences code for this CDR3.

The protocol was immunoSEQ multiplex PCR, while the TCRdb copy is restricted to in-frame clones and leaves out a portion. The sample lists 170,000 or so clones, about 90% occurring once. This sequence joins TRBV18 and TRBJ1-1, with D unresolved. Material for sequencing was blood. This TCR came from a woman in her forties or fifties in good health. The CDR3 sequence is CASSPPGNTEAFF. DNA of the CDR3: TGTGCCAGCTCACCACCGGGTAACACTGAAGCTTTCTTT.